Listed here are 26 T cell receptor beta chains from one sample, sequenced in a study of blood T cell repertoires in COVID-19. Sequencing was performed with immunoSEQ multiplex PCR; in TCRdb, only in-frame clones are kept and a portion is missing. The sample includes around 200,000 clones, approximately 82% of them seen just once. Material for sequencing was peripheral blood. These receptors all come from a man in his forties or fifties with active or convalescent COVID-19.

This chain uses TRBV28 with TRBJ1-3; 10 bases fit TRBD1. CDR1 is MDHEN and CDR2 is SYDVKM in the germline V gene. V shed 0 bases, J shed 4 bases, and the junction held 3 bases outside the gene matches. CDR3 length equals 16 residues. The CDR3 protein is CASSLWTGGSGNTIYF. The DNA for the CDR3 is TGTGCCAGCAGTTTATGGACAGGGGGCTCAGGAAACACCATATATTTT.

The chain has TRBV27 and TRBJ1-1; D perhaps matches TRBD1 (6 bases). This CDR3 comprises 11 residues. The germline gives CDR1 MNHEY, CDR2 SMNVEV (reference sequence). V lost 4 bases and J lost 8, with 8 bases in between. The CDR3 loop is CASSSGTEAFF. CDR3 in DNA: TGTGCCAGCAGTTCCGGGACAGAAGCTTTCTTT.

The chain uses TRBV11-3 and TRBJ1-2; tentative D call: TRBD1 (5 bases). This CDR3 region has 16 residues. CDR1 is SGHNT and CDR2 is YENEEA in the germline V gene. Trimming removed 2 bases from V and 4 bases from J, with 17 bases in between. As DNA, the CDR3 is TGTGCCAGCAGCTTAACCTGGGACTCACCCCTCTATGGCTACACCTTC. This translates into CASSLTWDSPLYGYTF.

V is TRBV19 and J is TRBJ1-5; no clear D gene. CDR3 length: 12 residues. Trimming took 6 bases from V and 3 from J, leaving 6 bases between them. Germline assignment: CDR1 LNHDA and CDR2 SQIVND (reference sequence). CDR3 loop: CASSPHNQPQHF. In nucleotides, the CDR3 is TGTGCCAGTAGCCCACACAATCAGCCCCAGCATTTT.

J is TRBJ2-1 and V is TRBV5-1; 13 nucleotides agree with TRBD2. The germline V gene encodes CDR1 SGHRS and CDR2 YFSETQ. The CDR3 contains 19 residues. The V and J ends lost 0 bases and 9 bases, in that order; junction bases with no gene match: 15. CDR3 in amino acids: CASSLVPLGGLAGWGEQFF. DNA of the CDR3: TGCGCCAGCAGCTTGGTTCCCCTTGGGGGACTAGCGGGATGGGGTGAGCAGTTCTTC.

J is TRBJ2-5 and V is TRBV5-1; 7 bases align to TRBD2. With V trimmed by 0 bases and J by 5 bases, 10 bases remained unmatched. Germline loops: CDR1 SGHRS, CDR2 YFSETQ. The CDR3 has 16 residues. CDR3 region: CASSLGFAGDIETQYF. The CDR3 DNA follows: TGCGCCAGCAGCTTGGGGTTCGCGGGGGATATCGAGACCCAGTACTTC.

This rearrangement joins TRBV18 to TRBJ2-7; 8 bases align to TRBD1. Looked up from germline, CDR1 is KGHSH and CDR2 is LQKENI. This CDR3 has 16 residues. V shed 5 bases, J shed 2 bases, and the junction held 11 bases outside the gene matches. CDR3 sequence reads: CASSVTGVGAAYEQYF. The CDR3 DNA follows: TGTGCCAGCTCAGTGACAGGGGTCGGGGCCGCCTACGAGCAGTACTTC.

Turning to this clone: Other nucleotide sequences in the sample specify the same CDR3. The chain uses TRBV6-5 and TRBJ1-2; D remains ambiguous. Germline V lookup: CDR1 MNHEY, CDR2 SVGAGI. V lost 2 bases, J lost 4 bases, and 8 bases lay in between. CDR3 length equals 13 residues. CDR3 sequence (DNA): TGTGCCAGCAGTTACGGCGGATCCTATGGCTACACCTTC. It translates to CASSYGGSYGYTF.

V gene TRBV5-1 combines with J gene TRBJ1-6, with D unresolved. V dropped 0 bases and J dropped 7 bases, with 11 bases sitting between them. Germline V lookup: CDR1 SGHRS, CDR2 YFSETQ. This CDR3 region has 15 residues. The DNA for the CDR3 is TGCGCCAGCAGCTTGGAGCCGGGCGGGAATTCACCCCTCCACTTT. This gives the protein CASSLEPGGNSPLHF.

The V gene is TRBV19, the J gene TRBJ1-2, with 10 nucleotides matching TRBD1. Germline V gene sequence: CDR1 LNHDA, CDR2 SQIVND (reference sequence). The CDR3 runs 15 residues. Losses at the gene ends were 5 bases for V and 4 bases for J; bases not matched to a gene: 7. In DNA form, the CDR3 reads TGTGCCAGTAGTCCAGACAGGGGGCACGGCTATGGCTACACCTTC. Translation gives CASSPDRGHGYGYTF.

The chain has TRBV18 and TRBJ2-5; D perhaps matches TRBD1 (5 bases). Looked up from germline, CDR1 is KGHSH and CDR2 is LQKENI. This CDR3 has 15 residues. The germline V and J ends were trimmed by 4 bases and 3 bases, with 15 bases remaining between them. CDR3 loop: CASSHTGPPKETQYF. In DNA form, the CDR3 reads TGTGCCAGCTCACATACAGGCCCTCCTAAAGAGACCCAGTACTTC.

DNA for the CDR3: TGTGCCAGCAGCTTGAACCGAGCGGGAGCAAATCCGAAGAGCACAGATACGCAGTATTTT. Translated, it gives CASSLNRAGANPKSTDTQYF. The chain recombines TRBV12-1 with TRBJ2-3; the D call of TRBD2 is as the table states it, not checked on the DNA. TRBV12-1 is designated a pseudogene. This CDR3 is built from 20 residues.

The rearrangement uses TRBV10-3 and TRBJ2-7, with D possibly being TRBD2 (5 bases). The CDR3 runs to 14 residues. The V end was cut by 3 bases, the J end by 2 bases, with 11 bases between. CDR1 is ENHRY and CDR2 is SYGVKD in the germline V gene. CDR3 sequence: CAISESGEPYEQYF. In DNA form, the CDR3 reads TGTGCCATCAGTGAAAGTGGGGAGCCCTACGAGCAGTACTTC.

This chain links TRBV20-1 with TRBJ2-7; 7 positions agree with TRBD2. There are 14 residues in the CDR3. The V segment lost 3 bases and the J segment 4 bases; nucleotides outside the gene matches: 9. Germline CDR1 reads DFQATT; CDR2 reads SNEGSKA (reference sequence). CDR3: CSASRFGGEYEQYF. The CDR3 DNA reads as TGCAGTGCTAGTAGGTTTGGGGGGGAGTACGAGCAGTACTTC.

The chain links TRBV3-1 (or the pseudogene TRBV3-2) to TRBJ1-6; TRBD1 is a possible D gene (5 bases). This CDR3 spans 14 amino acids. V was shortened by 4 bases and J by 9 bases, with 13 bases between the two germline ends. CDR1 LGHDT and CDR2 YNNKEL come from the germline V gene (reference sequence). The CDR3, as DNA: TGTGCCAGCAGCCCAAGGGACGGGGGTTCACCCCTCCACTTT. It codes for CASSPRDGGSPLHF.

The V gene is TRBV6-5, the J gene TRBJ2-3; D unresolved. V lost 6 bases to trimming and J lost 2 bases, with 9 bases between them. The CDR3 has 13 residues. Germline loops: CDR1 MNHEY, CDR2 SVGAGI. The CDR3 here is CASRSHSTDTQYF. CDR3 sequence (DNA): TGTGCCAGCAGGAGCCATTCCACAGATACGCAGTATTTT.

This rearrangement joins TRBV10-3 to TRBJ1-1, with 8 bases that match TRBD1. Germline CDR1 ENHRY, CDR2 SYGVKD. The CDR3 is 12 amino acids. V shed 8 bases and J 10 bases; nucleotides not matched to a gene: 9. For the CDR3, the DNA is TGTGCCATCGGACAGGGAGGTTCGTTAGCTTTCTTT. It is translated as CAIGQGGSLAFF.

This chain connects TRBV15 to TRBJ1-2; TRBD1 might be the D (5 bases). Trimming left V 0 bases short and J 5 bases short, with 7 bases between. This CDR3 contains 13 residues. CDR1 is LNHNV, CDR2 YYDKDF, per germline (reference sequence). The CDR3 DNA reads TGTGCCACCAGCAGAGAACAGGCTTATGGCTACACCTTC. Translating it yields CATSREQAYGYTF.

The genes are TRBV19 and TRBJ2-5; TRBD2 agrees at 10 bases. The junction had 4 bases not matched to a gene; V was cut back by 3 bases and J by 0 bases. Germline CDR1 is LNHDA and CDR2 is SQIVND (reference sequence). The CDR3 is 16 residues long. In nucleotides, the CDR3 is TGTGCCAGTAGTATGGGCGGACTAGCGGACCAAGAGACCCAGTACTTC. Protein sequence: CASSMGGLADQETQYF.

V is TRBV7-2 and J is TRBJ2-7; a possible D gene is TRBD2 (5 bases). The CDR3 loop spans 13 amino acids. From germline, CDR1 is SGHTA and CDR2 FQGNSA. Trimming took off 0 bases at V and 7 bases at J, with 10 bases between the two ends. CDR3 amino acids: CASSLAVPGEQYF. For the CDR3, the DNA is TGTGCCAGCAGCTTAGCGGTCCCGGGGGAGCAGTACTTC.

This clone appeared a single time. This chain uses TRBV2 with TRBJ2-2, with 7 bases identical to TRBD1. Germline values: CDR1 SNHLY, CDR2 FYNNEI. The ends lost 8 bases at V and 0 bases at J; junction bases unmatched: 6. The CDR3 extends over 15 amino acids. The CDR3 DNA reads TGTGCCAGCCAGGGGACAGCCTCGAACACCGGGGAGCTGTTTTTT. Its protein product is CASQGTASNTGELFF.

The count of this clone is one. V gene TRBV7-9 combines with J gene TRBJ1-2; 9 bases are shared with TRBD1. There are 13 residues in the CDR3. The junction had 6 bases not matched to a gene; V was cut back by 5 bases and J by 8 bases. Germline CDR1 reads SEHNR; CDR2 reads FQNEAQ (reference sequence). CDR3 protein: CASSDTGGWGYTF. CDR3 DNA: TGTGCCAGCAGCGATACAGGGGGCTGGGGCTACACCTTC.

This chain connects TRBV7-9 to TRBJ2-3, with D possibly matching TRBD2 (5 bases). This CDR3 has 17 residues. The germline V and J ends were trimmed by 2 bases and 6 bases, with 21 bases remaining between them. Germline CDR1 reads SEHNR; CDR2 reads FQNEAQ (reference sequence). In nucleotides, the CDR3 is TGTGCCAGCAGCTTAACGGTAGCGTCGGATCCAACGGATACGCAGTATTTT. It encodes CASSLTVASDPTDTQYF.

The chain carries TRBV3-1 (or the pseudogene TRBV3-2) and TRBJ1-3; possible D gene TRBD1, 6 bases. Trimming shortened V by 0 bases and J by 8 bases, and 23 bases separated the two germline ends. The CDR3 has 18 amino acids. Germline-derived CDR1 and CDR2 are LGHDT and YNNKEL (reference sequence). The CDR3, as DNA: TGTGCCAGCAGCCAAGATCAGCCAGGGGAGGGTTTAATGGACACCATATATTTT. It translates to CASSQDQPGEGLMDTIYF.

The CDR3 DNA follows: TGTGCCAGCAGCCTAGGGGGGGGACTAAACACCATATATTTT. This encodes CASSLGGGLNTIYF. J is TRBJ1-3 and V is TRBV6-5, with D perhaps matching TRBD1 (6 bases). This CDR3 region has 14 residues. Looked up from germline, CDR1 is MNHEY and CDR2 is SVGAGI. V lost 6 bases and J lost 6, with 15 bases in between.

The chain joins TRBV6-2 or TRBV6-3 to TRBJ1-5, with a weak D call TRBD1 (6 bases). CDR1 MNHEY and CDR2 SVGEGT come from the germline V gene. The CDR3 spans 17 residues. The germline V and J ends were trimmed by 2 bases and 2 bases, with 16 bases remaining between them. CDR3 bases: TGTGCCAGCAGTTACCATCAGGGGAAGAAAGGCAATCAGCCCCAGCATTTT. It encodes CASSYHQGKKGNQPQHF.